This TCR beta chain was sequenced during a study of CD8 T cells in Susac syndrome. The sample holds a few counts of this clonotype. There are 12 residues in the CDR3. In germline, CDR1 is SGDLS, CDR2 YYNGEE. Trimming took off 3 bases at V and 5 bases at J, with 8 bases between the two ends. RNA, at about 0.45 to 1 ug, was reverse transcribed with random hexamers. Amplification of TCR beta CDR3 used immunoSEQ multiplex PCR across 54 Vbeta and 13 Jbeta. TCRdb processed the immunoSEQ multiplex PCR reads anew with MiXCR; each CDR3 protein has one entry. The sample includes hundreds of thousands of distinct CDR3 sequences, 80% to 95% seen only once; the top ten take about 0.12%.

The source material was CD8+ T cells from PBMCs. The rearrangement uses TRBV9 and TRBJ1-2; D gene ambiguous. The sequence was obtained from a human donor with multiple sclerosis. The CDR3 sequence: CASSAYTYGYTF. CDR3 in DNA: TGTGCCAGCAGCGCCTACACTTATGGCTACACCTTC. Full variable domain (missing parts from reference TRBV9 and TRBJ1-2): DSGVTQTPKHLITATGQRVTLRCSPRSGDLSVYWYQQSLDQGLQFLIQYYNGEERAKGNILERFSAQQFPDLHSELNLSSLELGDSALYFCASSAYTYGYTFGSGTRLTVV.